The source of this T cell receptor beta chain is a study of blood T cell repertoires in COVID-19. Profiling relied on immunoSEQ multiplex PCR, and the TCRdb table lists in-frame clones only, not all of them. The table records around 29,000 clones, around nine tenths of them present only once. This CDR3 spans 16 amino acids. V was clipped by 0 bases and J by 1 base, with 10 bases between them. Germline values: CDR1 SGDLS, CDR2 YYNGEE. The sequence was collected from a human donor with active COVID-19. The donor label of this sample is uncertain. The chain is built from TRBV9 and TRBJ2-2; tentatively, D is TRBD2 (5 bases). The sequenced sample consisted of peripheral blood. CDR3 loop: CASSVGGNLNTGELFF. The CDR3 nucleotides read TGTGCCAGCAGCGTAGGAGGGAATCTGAACACCGGGGAGCTGTTTTTT.